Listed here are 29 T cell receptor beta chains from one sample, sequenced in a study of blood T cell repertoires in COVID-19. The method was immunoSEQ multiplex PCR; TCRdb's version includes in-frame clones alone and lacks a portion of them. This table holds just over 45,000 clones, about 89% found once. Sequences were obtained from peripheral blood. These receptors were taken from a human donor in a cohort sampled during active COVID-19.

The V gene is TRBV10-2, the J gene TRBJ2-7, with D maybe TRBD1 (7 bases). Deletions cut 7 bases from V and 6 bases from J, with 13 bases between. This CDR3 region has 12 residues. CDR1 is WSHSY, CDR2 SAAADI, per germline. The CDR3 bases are TGCGCCAGCATCAAGCAGGGGGGCGAGCAGTACTTC. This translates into CASIKQGGEQYF.

The chain's CDR3 is CASSPTGQGLKTQYF. Written as DNA, the CDR3 is TGTGCCAGCAGTCCTACGGGACAGGGGTTGAAGACCCAGTACTTC. V is TRBV28 and J is TRBJ2-5; 10 bases are shared with TRBD1. Looked up from germline, CDR1 is MDHEN and CDR2 is SYDVKM. J gave up 6 bases and V 5 bases, and 9 bases lay outside the gene matches. The CDR3 length is 15 residues.

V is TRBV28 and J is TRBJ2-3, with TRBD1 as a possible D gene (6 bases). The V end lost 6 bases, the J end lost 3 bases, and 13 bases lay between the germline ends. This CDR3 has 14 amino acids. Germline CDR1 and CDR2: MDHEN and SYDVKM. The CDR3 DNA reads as TGTGCCAGCAGGGGGTGGGACAAGACAGATACGCAGTATTTT. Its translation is CASRGWDKTDTQYF.

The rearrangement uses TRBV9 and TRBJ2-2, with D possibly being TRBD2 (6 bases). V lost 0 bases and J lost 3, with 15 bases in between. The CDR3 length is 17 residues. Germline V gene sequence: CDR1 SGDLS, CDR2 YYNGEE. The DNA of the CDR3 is TGTGCCAGCAGCGTAGAAGGCGGGACCCGTGACACCGGGGAGCTGTTTTTT. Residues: CASSVEGGTRDTGELFF.

The CDR3 coding sequence is TGTGCCAGCAGCAAGCCACGCGGGTTTGCGCTCGCCTACGAGCAGTACTTC. Translated: CASSKPRGFALAYEQYF. The V gene is TRBV13, the J gene TRBJ2-7; weak D call: TRBD2 (5 bases). The V and J ends lost 5 bases and 2 bases respectively, with 22 bases between them. From germline, CDR1 is PRHDT and CDR2 FYEKMQ (reference sequence). This CDR3 region has 17 residues.

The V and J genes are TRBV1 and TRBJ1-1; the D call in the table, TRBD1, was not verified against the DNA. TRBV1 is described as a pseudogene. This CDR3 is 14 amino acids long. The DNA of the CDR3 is TGCACCAGCAGCACGACAGGGGAGGGAACTGAAGCTTTCTTT. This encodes CTSSTTGEGTEAFF.

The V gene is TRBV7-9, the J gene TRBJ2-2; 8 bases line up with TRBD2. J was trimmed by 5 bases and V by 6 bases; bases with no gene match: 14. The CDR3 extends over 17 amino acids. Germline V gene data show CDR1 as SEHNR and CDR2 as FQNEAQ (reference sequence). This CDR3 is CASSSDPGLVLTGELFF. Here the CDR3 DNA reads TGTGCCAGCAGTTCGGACCCGGGACTAGTTCTTACCGGGGAGCTGTTTTTT.

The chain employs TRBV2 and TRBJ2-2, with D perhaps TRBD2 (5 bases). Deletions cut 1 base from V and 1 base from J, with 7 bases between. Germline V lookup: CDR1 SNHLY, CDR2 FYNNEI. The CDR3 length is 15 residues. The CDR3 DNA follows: TGTGCCAGCAGTGAAGGGAGGAGGAACACCGGGGAGCTGTTTTTT. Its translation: CASSEGRRNTGELFF.

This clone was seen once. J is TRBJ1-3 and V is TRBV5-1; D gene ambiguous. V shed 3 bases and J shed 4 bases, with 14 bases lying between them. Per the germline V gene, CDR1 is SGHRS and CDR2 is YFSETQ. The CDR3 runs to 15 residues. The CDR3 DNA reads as TGCGCCAGCAGCTACCAAGGAGCCGGAGGAAACACCATATATTTT. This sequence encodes CASSYQGAGGNTIYF.

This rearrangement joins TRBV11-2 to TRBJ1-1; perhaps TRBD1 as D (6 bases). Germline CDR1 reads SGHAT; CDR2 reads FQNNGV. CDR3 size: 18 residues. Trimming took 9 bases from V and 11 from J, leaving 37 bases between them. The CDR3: CASTSRLWPAPPKGVAFF. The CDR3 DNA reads TGTGCCAGTACCTCCCGACTCTGGCCCGCTCCACCGAAGGGGGTGGCTTTCTTT.

The CDR3 DNA reads as TGTGCCAGCAGCCAACGGTCCTCGAATGAAAAACTGTTTTTT. Translation gives CASSQRSSNEKLFF. The rearrangement joins TRBV3-1 (or the pseudogene TRBV3-2) to TRBJ1-4; D gene unclear. V lost 2 bases to trimming and J lost 5 bases, with 9 bases between them. The CDR3 contains 14 residues. Germline CDR1 and CDR2: LGHDT and YNNKEL (reference sequence).

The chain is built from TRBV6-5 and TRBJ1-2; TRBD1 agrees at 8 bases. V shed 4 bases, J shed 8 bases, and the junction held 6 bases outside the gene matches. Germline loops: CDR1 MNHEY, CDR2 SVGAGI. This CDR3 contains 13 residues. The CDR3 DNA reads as TGTGCCAGCAGTTCTGACAGGGGTAGGGGCTACACCTTC. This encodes CASSSDRGRGYTF.

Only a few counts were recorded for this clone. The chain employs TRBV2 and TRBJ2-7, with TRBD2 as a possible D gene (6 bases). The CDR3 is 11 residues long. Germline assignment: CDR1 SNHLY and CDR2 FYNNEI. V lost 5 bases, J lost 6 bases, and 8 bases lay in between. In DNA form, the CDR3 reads TGTGCCAGCAGTAGGGGAGGCGAGCAGTACTTC. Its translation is CASSRGGEQYF. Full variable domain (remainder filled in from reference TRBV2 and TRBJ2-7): EPEVTQTPSHQVTQMGQEVILRCVPISNHLYFYWYRQILGQKVEFLVSFYNNEISEKSEIFDDQFSVERPDGSNFTLKIRSTKLEDSAMYFCASSRGGEQYFGPGTRLTVT.

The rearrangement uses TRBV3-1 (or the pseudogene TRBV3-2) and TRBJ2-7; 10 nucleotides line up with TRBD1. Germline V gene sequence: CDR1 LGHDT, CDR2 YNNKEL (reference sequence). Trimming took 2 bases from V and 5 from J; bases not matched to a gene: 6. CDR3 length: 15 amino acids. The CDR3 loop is CASSQTGTGVHEQYF. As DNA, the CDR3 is TGTGCCAGCAGCCAAACCGGGACAGGGGTTCACGAGCAGTACTTC.

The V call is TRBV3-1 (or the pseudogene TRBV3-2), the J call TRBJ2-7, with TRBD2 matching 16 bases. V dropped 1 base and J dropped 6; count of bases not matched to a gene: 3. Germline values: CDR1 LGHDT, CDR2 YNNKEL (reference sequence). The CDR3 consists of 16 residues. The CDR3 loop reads CASSQGGTSGRVEQYF. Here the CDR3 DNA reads TGTGCCAGCAGCCAAGGGGGGACTAGCGGGAGGGTCGAGCAGTACTTC.

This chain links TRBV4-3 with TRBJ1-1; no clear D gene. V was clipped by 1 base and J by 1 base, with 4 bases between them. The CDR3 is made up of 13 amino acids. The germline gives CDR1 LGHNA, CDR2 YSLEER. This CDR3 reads CASSQVQNTEAFF. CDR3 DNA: TGCGCCAGCAGCCAAGTTCAGAACACTGAAGCTTTCTTT.

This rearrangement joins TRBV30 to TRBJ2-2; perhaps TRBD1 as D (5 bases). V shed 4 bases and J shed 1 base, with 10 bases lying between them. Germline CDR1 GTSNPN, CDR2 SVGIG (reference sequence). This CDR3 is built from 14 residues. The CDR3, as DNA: TGTGCCTGGAAGGGGCTAGTGAACACCGGGGAGCTGTTTTTT. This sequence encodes CAWKGLVNTGELFF.

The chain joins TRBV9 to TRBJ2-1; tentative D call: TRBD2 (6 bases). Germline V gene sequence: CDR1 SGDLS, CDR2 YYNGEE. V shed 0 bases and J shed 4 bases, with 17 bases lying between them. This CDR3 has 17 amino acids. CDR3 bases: TGTGCCAGCAGCGTAGATGCTAGCGACCGAAGATACAATGAGCAGTTCTTC. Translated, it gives CASSVDASDRRYNEQFF.

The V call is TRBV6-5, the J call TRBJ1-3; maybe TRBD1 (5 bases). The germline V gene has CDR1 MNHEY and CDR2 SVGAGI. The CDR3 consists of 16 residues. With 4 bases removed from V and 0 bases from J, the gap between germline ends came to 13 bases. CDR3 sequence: CASSSSGSLSGNTIYF. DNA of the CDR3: TGTGCCAGCAGTTCGTCAGGGTCTCTCTCTGGAAACACCATATATTTT.

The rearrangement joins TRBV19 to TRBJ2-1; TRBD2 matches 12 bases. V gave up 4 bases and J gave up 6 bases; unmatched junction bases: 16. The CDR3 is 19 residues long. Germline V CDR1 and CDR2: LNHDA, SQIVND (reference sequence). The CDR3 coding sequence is TGTGCCAGTAGTACAAGCCTTGGGGCTAGCGGGAGGGCCCTCAATGAGCAGTTCTTC. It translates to CASSTSLGASGRALNEQFF.

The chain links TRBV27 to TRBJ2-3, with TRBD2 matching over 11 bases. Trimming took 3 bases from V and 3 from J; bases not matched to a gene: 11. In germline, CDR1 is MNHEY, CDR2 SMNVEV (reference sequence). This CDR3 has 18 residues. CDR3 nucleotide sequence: TGTGCCAGCAGTTTGTGGGGGGGGTCTAGCGGGAGGACAGATACGCAGTATTTT. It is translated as CASSLWGGSSGRTDTQYF.

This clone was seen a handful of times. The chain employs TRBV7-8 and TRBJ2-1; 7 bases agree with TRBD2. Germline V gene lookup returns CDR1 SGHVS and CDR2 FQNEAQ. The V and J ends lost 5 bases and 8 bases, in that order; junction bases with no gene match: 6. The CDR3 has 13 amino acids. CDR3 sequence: CASSPRLAYEQFF. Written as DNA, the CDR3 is TGTGCCAGCAGCCCTAGACTAGCATATGAGCAGTTCTTC.

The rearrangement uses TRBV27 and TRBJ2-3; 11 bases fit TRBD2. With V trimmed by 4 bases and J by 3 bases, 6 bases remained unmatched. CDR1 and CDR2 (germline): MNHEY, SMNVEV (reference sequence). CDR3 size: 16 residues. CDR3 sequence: CASSSLAGGMTDTQYF. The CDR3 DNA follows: TGTGCCAGCAGTTCGTTAGCGGGAGGGATGACAGATACGCAGTATTTT.

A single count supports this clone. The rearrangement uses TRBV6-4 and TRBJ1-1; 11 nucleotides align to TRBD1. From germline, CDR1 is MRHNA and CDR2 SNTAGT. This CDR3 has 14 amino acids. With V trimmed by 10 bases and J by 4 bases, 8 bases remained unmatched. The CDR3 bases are TGTGCCACCCGGACAGGGGGCGAAGCCACTGAAGCTTTCTTT. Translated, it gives CATRTGGEATEAFF.

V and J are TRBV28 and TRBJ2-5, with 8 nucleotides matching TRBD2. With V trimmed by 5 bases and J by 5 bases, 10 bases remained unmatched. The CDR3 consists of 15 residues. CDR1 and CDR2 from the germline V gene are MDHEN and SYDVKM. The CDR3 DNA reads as TGTGCCAGCAGTCCCAGAGGAGCGGGAGACGAGACCCAGTACTTC. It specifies CASSPRGAGDETQYF.

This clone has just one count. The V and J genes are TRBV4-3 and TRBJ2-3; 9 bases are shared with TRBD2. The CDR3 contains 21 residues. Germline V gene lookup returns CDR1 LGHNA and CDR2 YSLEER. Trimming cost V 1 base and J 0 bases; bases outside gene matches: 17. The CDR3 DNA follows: TGCGCCAGCAGCCAAGGAGTCCTCGCGGGAGGGCCGTTTCGGAGCACAGATACGCAGTATTTT. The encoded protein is CASSQGVLAGGPFRSTDTQYF.

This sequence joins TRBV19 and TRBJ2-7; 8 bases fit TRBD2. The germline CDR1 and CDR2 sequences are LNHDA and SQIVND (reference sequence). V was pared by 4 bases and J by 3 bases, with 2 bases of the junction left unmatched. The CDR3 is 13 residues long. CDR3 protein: CASSSRGGYEQYF. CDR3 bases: TGTGCCAGTAGTAGCCGGGGGGGCTACGAGCAGTACTTC.

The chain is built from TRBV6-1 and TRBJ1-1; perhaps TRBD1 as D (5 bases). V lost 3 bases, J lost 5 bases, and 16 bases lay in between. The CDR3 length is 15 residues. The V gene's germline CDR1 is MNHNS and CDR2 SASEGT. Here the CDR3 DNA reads TGTGCCAGCAGTGATTACGCAGGGTATGGGACTGAAGCTTTCTTT. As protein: CASSDYAGYGTEAFF.

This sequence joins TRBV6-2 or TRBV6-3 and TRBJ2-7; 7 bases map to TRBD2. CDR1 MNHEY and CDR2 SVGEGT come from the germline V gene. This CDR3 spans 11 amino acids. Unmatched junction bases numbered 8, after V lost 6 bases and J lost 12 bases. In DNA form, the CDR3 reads TGTGCCAGCAGCCAGGGACTAAGAGGGTACTTC. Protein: CASSQGLRGYF.